The 5 T cell receptor beta chains given below trace back to one sample, sequenced in a study of identical twins. TCRdb ran MiXCR on the 5' RACE reads and lists one entry per CDR3 protein. The table includes around 490,000 distinct CDR3 sequences, roughly 15% detected once. The same sample was also studied in work on yellow fever vaccine responses in identical twins.

What was sequenced was CD4+ T cells sorted from blood. Source of these receptors: a woman aged 18-30 years in good health.

A few counts support this clonotype. The V gene is TRBV5-1, the J gene TRBJ2-5; D is unclear. The CDR3 runs 12 residues. Trimming took off 5 bases at V and 1 base at J, with 6 bases between the two ends. Looked up from germline, CDR1 is SGHRS and CDR2 is YFSETQ. The CDR3 DNA sequence: TGCGCCAGCAGTTACCCCCAAGAGACCCAGTACTTC. Translated: CASSYPQETQYF. Together with reference TRBV5-1 and TRBJ2-5, the CDR3 gives the full variable domain: KAGVTQTPRYLIKTRGQQVTLSCSPISGHRSVSWYQQTPGQGLQFLFEYFSETQRNKGNFPGRFSGRQFSNSRSEMNVSTLELGDSALYLCASSYPQETQYFGPGTRLLVL.

Ten or more counts support this clonotype. The chain is built from TRBV7-2 and TRBJ1-2; tentative D call: TRBD1 (6 bases). CDR3 size: 16 residues. V shed 0 bases and J shed 5 bases, with 16 bases lying between them. In germline, CDR1 is SGHTA, CDR2 FQGNSA. The CDR3 DNA reads as TGTGCCAGCAGCTTAGCGATCGACAGGCCTGTATATGGCTACACCTTC. This translates into CASSLAIDRPVYGYTF.

The genes are TRBV12-3 or TRBV12-4 and TRBJ2-1; TRBD2 matches 8 bases. V lost 0 bases to trimming and J lost 2 bases; unmatched junction nucleotides: 9. The CDR3 runs 18 residues. The CDR3 sequence is CASSLAPRGGGPYNEQFF. For the CDR3, the DNA is TGTGCCAGCAGTTTAGCTCCCCGGGGGGGCGGTCCCTACAATGAGCAGTTCTTC.

This clonotype was observed a few times. The CDR3 reads CASRPGQGAMNTQYF. For the CDR3, the DNA is TGCGCCAGCAGGCCGGGACAGGGGGCAATGAATACGCAGTATTTT. This rearrangement joins TRBV5-1 to TRBJ2-3; 12 bases are shared with TRBD1. The CDR3 runs to 15 residues. Trimming cost V 5 bases and J 7 bases; bases outside gene matches: 8. CDR1 is SGHRS, CDR2 YFSETQ, per germline.

The chain combines TRBV7-2 with TRBJ2-3; 12 positions agree with TRBD2. The V and J ends lost 1 base and 2 bases, in that order; junction bases with no gene match: 4. The CDR3 has 17 residues. CDR1 is SGHTA, CDR2 FQGNSA, per germline. CDR3 sequence reads: CASSLGLAGGYTDTQYF. CDR3 in DNA: TGTGCCAGCAGCTTAGGCCTAGCGGGAGGGTACACAGATACGCAGTATTTT.